These 9 T cell receptor beta chains originate from one sample sequenced in a study of shared clonotypes between healthy human individuals. Some clones are missing from TCRdb's copy, which holds only in-frame ones; the method was immunoSEQ multiplex PCR. This table has approximately 740,000 clones, around 72% appearing once. The sequencing input was memory CD4+ T cells sorted from blood. Sample subset: CD45RA-negative fraction. The source is a woman aged 25 to 39 in good health.

The chain combines TRBV11-3 with TRBJ2-3; 7 bases fit TRBD1. Per germline, CDR1 SGHNT and CDR2 YENEEA. CDR3 size: 15 residues. Unmatched junction bases numbered 10, after V lost 5 bases and J lost 5 bases. The CDR3 DNA sequence: TGTGCCAGCAGCGCATCCGGGACAGCCATAGATACGCAGTATTTT. It is translated as CASSASGTAIDTQYF.

In its sample, this clone was seen a few times. The chain joins TRBV30 to TRBJ1-1; no definite D call. V dropped 2 bases and J dropped 6 bases, with 7 bases sitting between them. Germline CDR1 is GTSNPN and CDR2 is SVGIG (reference sequence). The CDR3 runs 11 residues. The CDR3 DNA follows: TGTGCCTGGAGTATAGGGTCTGAAGCTTTCTTT. Amino acids: CAWSIGSEAFF.

This chain uses TRBV21-1 with TRBJ2-2; TRBD2 is the table's D call and was not checked against the DNA. TRBV21-1 is recorded as a pseudogene. The CDR3 has 15 residues. Here the CDR3 reads CASSKVLASTGELFF. The CDR3, as DNA: TGTGCCAGCAGCAAAGTACTAGCGAGCACCGGGGAGCTGTTTTTT.

The rearrangement links TRBV27 to TRBJ1-2; unclear D gene. Trimming took off 6 bases at V and 5 bases at J, with 13 bases between the two ends. Per germline, CDR1 MNHEY and CDR2 SMNVEV (reference sequence). This CDR3 comprises 13 residues. CDR3 region: CASSRRPDYGYTF. CDR3 in DNA: TGTGCCAGCAGCCGTAGACCGGATTATGGCTACACCTTC.

The V and J genes are TRBV19 and TRBJ1-4; no reliable D call. Trimming took off 3 bases at V and 8 bases at J, with 16 bases between the two ends. The CDR3 runs to 15 residues. Per the germline V gene, CDR1 is LNHDA and CDR2 is SQIVND (reference sequence). The CDR3 spells CASSMSEANLEKLFF. The CDR3 DNA is TGTGCCAGTAGTATGAGCGAAGCAAACTTAGAAAAACTGTTTTTT.

The chain has TRBV28 and TRBJ2-7; a weak D match, TRBD1 (5 bases). The germline V gene encodes CDR1 MDHEN and CDR2 SYDVKM. With 8 bases removed from V and 7 bases from J, the gap between germline ends came to 15 bases. The CDR3 extends over 12 amino acids. This CDR3 reads CASGANNREQYF. CDR3 nucleotides: TGTGCCAGCGGAGCGAACAACAGGGAGCAGTACTTC.

The chain uses TRBV5-1 and TRBJ1-2; D gene uncertain. The CDR3 totals 13 residues. CDR1 SGHRS and CDR2 YFSETQ come from the germline V gene. The V end was cut by 0 bases, the J end by 5 bases, with 8 bases between. CDR3 nucleotide sequence: TGCGCCAGCAGCTTGGACGCCCGGTATGGCTACACCTTC. Protein product: CASSLDARYGYTF.

V is TRBV5-5 and J is TRBJ2-1; 10 positions match TRBD2. Germline V lookup: CDR1 SGHKS, CDR2 YYEKEE (reference sequence). The CDR3 consists of 15 residues. Unmatched junction bases numbered 6, after V lost 4 bases and J lost 5 bases. The CDR3 is CASSRWTSGNNEQFF. The CDR3 nucleotides are TGTGCCAGCAGCCGATGGACTAGCGGAAACAATGAGCAGTTCTTC.

The chain is built from TRBV2 and TRBJ2-4, with D tentatively TRBD1 or TRBD2 (7 bases each). Trimming cost V 5 bases and J 7 bases, with 30 bases left between them. The germline V gene encodes CDR1 SNHLY and CDR2 FYNNEI. The CDR3 sequence is 19 residues long. The CDR3 is CASSQQGTRYGGAQNIQYF. DNA of the CDR3: TGTGCCAGCAGTCAACAGGGGACCCGATATGGGGGGGCTCAGAACATTCAGTACTTC.